This note documents a single TCR beta chain sequence. No antigen is known for it. TCRdb's copy holds only in-frame clones and misses some; the assay was immunoSEQ multiplex PCR. The table has 65,000 to 95,000 clones, roughly 90% seen once; the top ten hold roughly 0.56%. This record comes from a study of OX40 agonist ivuxolimab in advanced cancers. Overall study context: The drug used for patients, ivuxolimab, was an agonistic anti-OX40 (CD134) antibody. Findings of the study overall: Clonal expansion from baseline to week 6 occurred in both CD4+ and CD8+ T cells.

V shed 0 bases and J shed 7 bases, with 15 bases lying between them. CDR3 length equals 15 residues. Per the germline V gene, CDR1 is GTSNPN and CDR2 is SVGIG (reference sequence). Sequences were derived from CD4+ or CD8+ T cells sorted from blood, sampled in a trial of the OX40 agonist ivuxolimab. This rearrangement joins TRBV30 to TRBJ2-2; no clear D. The receptor comes from an adult with an advanced solid tumor such as melanoma, head and neck, liver or kidney cancer. The CDR3 loop reads CAWSVLLEFGGELFF. CDR3 nucleotide sequence: TGTGCCTGGAGTGTACTTTTGGAGTTCGGCGGGGAGCTGTTTTTT.